Listed below are T cell receptor beta chains from one sample, sequenced in a study of identical twins. TCRdb independently ran MiXCR on the 5' RACE reads; one entry per CDR3 protein. In the table there are around 490,000 distinct CDR3 sequences, around 15% of which are singletons. These sequences were also reported in another study, on yellow fever vaccine responses in identical twins.

The specimen sequenced was CD4+ T cells sorted from blood. These receptors were obtained from a woman aged 18 to 35 in good health. Each CDR3 is given without its conserved first and last residue. Each record gives: V gene, J gene, CDR3 protein.

TRBV10-1	TRBJ2-1	ASIPWTGKSSYNEQF
TRBV12-3/TRBV12-4	TRBJ1-1	ASSPQGAVPNTEAF
TRBV7-3	TRBJ2-3	ASSSRDSTDTQY
TRBV19	TRBJ2-6	ASRTGRSGANVLT
TRBV12-3/TRBV12-4	TRBJ2-7	ASSLGGTGGYEQY
TRBV7-2	TRBJ2-7	ASSLDLSSYEQY
TRBV5-1	TRBJ1-2	ASSATSGTGLGYT
TRBV12-3/TRBV12-4	TRBJ2-5	ASSSGGVLQETQY
TRBV7-8	TRBJ2-7	ASSLGTARKPYEQY
TRBV20-1	TRBJ2-3	SARDPLAGGADTQY
TRBV6-1	TRBJ2-3	ASSKGLVGNADTQY
TRBV4-2	TRBJ1-2	ASSQRTGLYPYGYT
TRBV12-3/TRBV12-4	TRBJ2-5	ASSFSAAQETQY
TRBV12-3/TRBV12-4	TRBJ1-1	ASRSTGNTEAF
TRBV6-2/TRBV6-3	TRBJ1-1	ASSYPMGTGMNTEAF
TRBV12-5	TRBJ2-1	ASGLFPGLAGSEQF
TRBV27	TRBJ2-7	ASSTLKGTGY
TRBV20-1	TRBJ2-7	SARVKKAGSSYEQY
TRBV6-6	TRBJ2-7	ASSFGQAYEQY
TRBV7-9	TRBJ1-5	ASSPDRREPQH
TRBV7-2	TRBJ2-7	ASSLGRGSYEQY
TRBV5-1	TRBJ2-7	ASSWSGSYEQY
TRBV29-1	TRBJ2-7	SVTGSSYEQY
TRBV11-2	TRBJ2-3	ASSLDPSGSLLTDTQY
TRBV6-2/TRBV6-3	TRBJ2-7	ASSSAPSGRRYEQY
TRBV2	TRBJ2-7	ASSAPGLTTYEQY
TRBV5-5	TRBJ1-5	ASSPGHLCPQH
TRBV7-9	TRBJ2-7	ASRGSRDEQY
TRBV24-1	TRBJ2-3	ATRSGYGSSDTQY
TRBV11-2	TRBJ2-3	ASTHLGDTDTQY
TRBV10-1	TRBJ2-5	ASSESPKEGGHPQETQY
TRBV15	TRBJ2-1	ATSTTGDRNNEQF
TRBV28	TRBJ2-7	ASSRPGTSTYEQY
TRBV30	TRBJ2-1	AWNDRYNEQF
TRBV11-2	TRBJ1-2	ASSKTGGADYGYT
TRBV27	TRBJ1-4	ASSYNRGEKLF
TRBV6-5	TRBJ1-3	ASSLQIGNTIY
TRBV6-2/TRBV6-3	TRBJ2-1	AAKGPYNEQF
TRBV3-1	TRBJ1-2	ASSLSDPAYGYT